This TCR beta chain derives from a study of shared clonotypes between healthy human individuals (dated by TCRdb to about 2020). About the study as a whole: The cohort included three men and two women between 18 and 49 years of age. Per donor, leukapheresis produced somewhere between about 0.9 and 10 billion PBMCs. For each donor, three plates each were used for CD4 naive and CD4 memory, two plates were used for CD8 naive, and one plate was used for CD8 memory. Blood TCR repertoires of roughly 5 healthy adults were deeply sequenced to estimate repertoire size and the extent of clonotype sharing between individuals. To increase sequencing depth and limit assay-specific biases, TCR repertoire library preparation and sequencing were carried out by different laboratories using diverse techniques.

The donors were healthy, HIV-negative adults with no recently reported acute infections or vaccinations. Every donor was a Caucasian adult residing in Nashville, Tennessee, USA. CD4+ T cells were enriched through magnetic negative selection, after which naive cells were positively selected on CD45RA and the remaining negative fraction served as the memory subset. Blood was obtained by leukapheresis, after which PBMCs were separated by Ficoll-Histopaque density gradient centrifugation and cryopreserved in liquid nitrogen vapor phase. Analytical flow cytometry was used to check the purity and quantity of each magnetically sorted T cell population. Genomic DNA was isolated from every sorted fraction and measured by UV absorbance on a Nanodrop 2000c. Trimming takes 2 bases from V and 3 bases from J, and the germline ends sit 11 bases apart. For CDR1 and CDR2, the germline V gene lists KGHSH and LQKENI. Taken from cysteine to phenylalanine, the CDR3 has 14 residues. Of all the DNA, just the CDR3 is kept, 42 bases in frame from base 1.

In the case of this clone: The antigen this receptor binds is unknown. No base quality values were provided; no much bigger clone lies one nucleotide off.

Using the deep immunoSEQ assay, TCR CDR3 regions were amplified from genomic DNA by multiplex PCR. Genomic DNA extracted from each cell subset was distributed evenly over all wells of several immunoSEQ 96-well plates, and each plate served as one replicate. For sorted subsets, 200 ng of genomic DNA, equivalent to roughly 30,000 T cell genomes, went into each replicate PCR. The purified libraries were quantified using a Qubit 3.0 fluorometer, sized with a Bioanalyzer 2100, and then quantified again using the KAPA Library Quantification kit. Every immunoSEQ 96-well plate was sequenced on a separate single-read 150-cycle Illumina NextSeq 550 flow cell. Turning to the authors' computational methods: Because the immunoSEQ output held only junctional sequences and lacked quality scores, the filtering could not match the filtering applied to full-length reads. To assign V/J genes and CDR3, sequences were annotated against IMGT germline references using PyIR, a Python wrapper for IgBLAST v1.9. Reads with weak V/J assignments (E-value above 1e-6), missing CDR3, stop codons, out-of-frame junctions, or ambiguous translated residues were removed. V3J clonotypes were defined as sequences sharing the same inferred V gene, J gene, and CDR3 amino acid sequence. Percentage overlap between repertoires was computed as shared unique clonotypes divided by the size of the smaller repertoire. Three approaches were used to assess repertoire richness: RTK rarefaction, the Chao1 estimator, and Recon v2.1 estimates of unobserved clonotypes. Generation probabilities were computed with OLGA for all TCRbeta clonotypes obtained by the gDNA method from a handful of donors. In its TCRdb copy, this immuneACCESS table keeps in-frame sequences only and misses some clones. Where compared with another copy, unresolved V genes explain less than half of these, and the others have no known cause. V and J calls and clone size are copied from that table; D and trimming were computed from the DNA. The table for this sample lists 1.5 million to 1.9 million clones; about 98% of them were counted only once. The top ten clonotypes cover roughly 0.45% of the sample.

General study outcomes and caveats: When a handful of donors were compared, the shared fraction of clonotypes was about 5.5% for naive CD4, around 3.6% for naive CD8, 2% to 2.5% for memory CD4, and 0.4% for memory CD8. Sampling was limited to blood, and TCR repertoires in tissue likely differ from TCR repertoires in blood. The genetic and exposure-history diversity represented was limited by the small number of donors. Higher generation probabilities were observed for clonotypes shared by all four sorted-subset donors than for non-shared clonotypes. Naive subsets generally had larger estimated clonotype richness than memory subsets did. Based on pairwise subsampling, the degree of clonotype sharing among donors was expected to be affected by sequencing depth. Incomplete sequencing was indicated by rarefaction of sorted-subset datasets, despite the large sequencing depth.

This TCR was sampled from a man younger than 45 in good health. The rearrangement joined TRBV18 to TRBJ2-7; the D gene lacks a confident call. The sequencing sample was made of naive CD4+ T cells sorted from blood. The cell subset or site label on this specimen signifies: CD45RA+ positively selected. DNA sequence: TGTGCCAGCTCACCAGCCAGTTCGGTCTACGAGCAGTACTTC. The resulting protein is CASSPASSVYEQYF.